What follows are 14 T cell receptor beta chains derived from one specimen sequenced in a study of OX40 agonist ivuxolimab in advanced cancers. The data were produced by immunoSEQ multiplex PCR, yet TCRdb's version contains in-frame clones alone and is incomplete. The table includes over 65,000 clones, approximately 80% detected once. The material was CD4+ or CD8+ T cells sorted from blood, obtained in a trial of the OX40 agonist ivuxolimab. The receptors derive from an adult with an advanced solid tumor such as melanoma, head and neck, liver or kidney cancer.

The chain employs TRBV27 and TRBJ2-7, with TRBD2 as a possible D gene (5 bases). This CDR3 spans 17 amino acids. Germline CDR1 and CDR2: MNHEY and SMNVEV (reference sequence). V was shortened by 5 bases and J by 7 bases, with 27 bases between the two germline ends. In nucleotides, the CDR3 is TGTGCCAGCAGTCATACAACCTCCGCTTGGACTGGGTGGGAGCAGTACTTC. This sequence encodes CASSHTTSAWTGWEQYF.

The chain joins TRBV28 to TRBJ1-4, with D unresolved. V dropped 3 bases and J dropped 11 bases, with 16 bases sitting between them. The CDR3 covers 14 residues. Per germline, CDR1 MDHEN and CDR2 SYDVKM. This CDR3 reads CASSLAFRKEKLFF. In nucleotides, the CDR3 is TGTGCCAGCAGTTTGGCCTTTCGTAAGGAGAAACTGTTTTTT.

This clone was seen once. The chain links TRBV21-1 to TRBJ1-4. TRBV21-1 is labeled a pseudogene. This CDR3 is built from 18 residues. The CDR3 DNA follows: TGTGCCAGCAGCAAAGTAGGGGATCGAGAGGGATCTAATGAAAAACTGTTTTTT. Translated, it gives CASSKVGDREGSNEKLFF.

The rearrangement uses TRBV9 and TRBJ2-7; no reliable D call. Trimming stripped 4 bases from V and 3 bases from J, with 8 bases between. This CDR3 contains 12 residues. Per the germline V gene, CDR1 is SGDLS and CDR2 is YYNGEE. CDR3 coding DNA: TGTGCCAGCAGCCCCGGGTTCTACGAGCAGTACTTC. As protein: CASSPGFYEQYF.

A single count supports this clone. CDR3 DNA: TGTGCCATCAGTGACAGGGAGTCCTATAATTCACCCCTCCACTTT. Residues: CAISDRESYNSPLHF. V and J are TRBV10-3 and TRBJ1-6, with D tentatively TRBD1 (5 bases). V shed 3 bases and J shed 1 base, with 7 bases lying between them. Germline V gives CDR1 ENHRY, CDR2 SYGVKD. The CDR3 runs to 15 residues.

This clone was counted at least ten times. The chain carries TRBV7-9 and TRBJ1-2, with D tentatively TRBD1 (6 bases). V was pared by 5 bases and J by 5 bases, with 18 bases between. Germline CDR1 SEHNR, CDR2 FQNEAQ (reference sequence). CDR3 length: 15 amino acids. CDR3 in amino acids: CASSPAAGAWYGYTF. CDR3 coding DNA: TGTGCCAGCAGCCCAGCGGCAGGGGCTTGGTATGGCTACACCTTC.

This clone has only a few counts. The rearrangement uses TRBV14 and TRBJ1-1, with 7 bases fitting TRBD1. Germline V gene sequence: CDR1 SGHDN, CDR2 FVKESK. The length of the CDR3 is 14 residues. The ends lost 0 bases at V and 11 bases at J; junction bases unmatched: 9. The CDR3 protein is CASSQDTGELNAFF. The CDR3 bases are TGTGCCAGCAGCCAAGATACAGGGGAACTGAACGCTTTCTTT.

The rearrangement links TRBV7-6 to TRBJ2-1, with a weak D call TRBD2 (5 bases). From germline, CDR1 is SGHVS and CDR2 FNYEAQ. The germline V and J ends were trimmed by 2 bases and 6 bases, with 17 bases remaining between them. The length of the CDR3 is 16 residues. CDR3 region: CASSLPLDPRGNEQFF. CDR3 nucleotide sequence: TGTGCCAGCAGCTTACCCCTAGATCCCCGGGGCAATGAGCAGTTCTTC.

The V gene is TRBV6-5, the J gene TRBJ1-1; D is uncertain. CDR1 and CDR2 from the germline V gene are MNHEY and SVGAGI. This CDR3 region has 11 residues. V shed 5 bases and J shed 1 base, with 2 bases lying between them. The CDR3 region is CASSPNTEAFF. The CDR3 DNA is TGTGCCAGCAGTCCGAACACTGAAGCTTTCTTT.

The chain uses TRBV6-1 and TRBJ1-5; D not resolved. This CDR3 comprises 14 residues. The germline V gene encodes CDR1 MNHNS and CDR2 SASEGT. V lost 6 bases to trimming and J lost 0 bases, with 9 bases between them. CDR3 bases: TGTGCCAGCAGAGACATATATAGCAATCAGCCCCAGCATTTT. This sequence encodes CASRDIYSNQPQHF.

This chain links TRBV7-6 with TRBJ2-7; TRBD2 matches 10 bases. J lost 3 bases, V lost 1 base, and 6 bases had no gene match. The CDR3 consists of 16 residues. The germline V gene has CDR1 SGHVS and CDR2 FNYEAQ. CDR3: CASSLGPTSGIYEQYF. The CDR3 region has the DNA TGTGCCAGCAGCTTAGGGCCCACTAGCGGGATCTACGAGCAGTACTTC.

The chain is built from TRBV9 and TRBJ2-5; 8 bases align to TRBD2. V trimming: 5 bases; J trimming: 1 base; junction bases outside the gene matches: 10. Per germline, CDR1 SGDLS and CDR2 YYNGEE. The CDR3 length is 16 residues. The CDR3 DNA is TGTGCCAGCAGTTCGGGGCCAGCGGGGGTCCAAGAGACCCAGTACTTC. The encoded protein is CASSSGPAGVQETQYF.

The chain combines TRBV28 with TRBJ1-6; 10 positions agree with TRBD1. The J segment lost 8 bases and the V segment lost 4 bases, leaving 2 bases of the junction unmatched. Germline lookup yields CDR1 MDHEN and CDR2 SYDVKM. The CDR3 runs to 14 residues. The CDR3 spells CASSSGTGDSPLHF. CDR3 in DNA: TGTGCCAGCAGTTCCGGGACAGGGGATTCACCCCTCCACTTT.

The chain recombines TRBV7-2 with TRBJ2-7; 9 bases line up with TRBD1. The CDR3 runs to 16 residues. Trimming at V came to 1 base and at J to 4 bases, leaving 8 bases not matched to a gene. Germline V gene data show CDR1 as SGHTA and CDR2 as FQGNSA. The CDR3 DNA reads as TGTGCCAGCAGCTTAGGGGGGACAGGGACAGGTTACGAGCAGTACTTC. This encodes CASSLGGTGTGYEQYF.